This T cell receptor beta chain was captured in a study of blood T cell repertoires in COVID-19. Study information: The United States, Italy and Spain supplied acute and convalescent COVID-19 samples. T cells, B-cell-depleted T cells, or PBMCs provided the cDNA or gDNA that served as material.

Trimming took 9 bases from V and 2 from J, leaving 22 bases between them. The CDR3 contains 16 residues. Germline CDR1 is LGHNA and CDR2 is YSLEER. Patients from Seattle were sampled longitudinally, starting during active infection. Per the original data handling: Estimation of nucleated cell counts relied on the amplification of reference gene primers. Measured with immunoSEQ multiplex PCR; TCRdb has only the in-frame clones, and not every one. For V, J and clone size, that table is used; D and trimming come from the DNA. The sample records 410,000 or so clones, roughly 90% being singletons. This TCR was recovered from a middle-aged woman with COVID-19, enrolled during active disease. Sequences were obtained from peripheral blood. This chain connects TRBV4-3 to TRBJ1-1; D possibly corresponds to TRBD1 (6 bases). CDR3 sequence (DNA): TGCGCCAGTTCACGCGGGGGGGCAAGGACCAACACTGAAGCTTTCTTT. Its translation is CASSRGGARTNTEAFF.